This T cell receptor beta chain was identified in a study of blood T cell repertoires in COVID-19. About the research overall: The United States, Italy and Spain provided the acute and convalescent COVID-19 samples. T cells, B-cell-depleted T cells, or PBMCs provided the cDNA or gDNA that served as material.

As originally analysed: Researchers report that nucleated cell counts were estimated from reference gene primer amplification. Some clones are missing from TCRdb's copy, which holds only in-frame ones; the method was immunoSEQ multiplex PCR. For V, J and clone size, that table is used; D and trimming come from the DNA. The sample consists of 60,000 to 75,000 clones, more than 65% of them appearing once. CDR1 is GTSNPN and CDR2 is SVGIG in the germline V gene (reference sequence). Germline trimming cut 8 bases from V and 7 bases from J; bases unmatched to any gene: 9. The CDR3 extends over 13 amino acids.

This sequence joins TRBV30 and TRBJ2-2; 8 bases line up with TRBD2. Sequenced: peripheral blood. This sequence originates from a woman in her forties or fifties with acute or convalescent COVID-19. The chain's CDR3 is CAAGTRPGGELFF. CDR3 DNA: TGTGCCGCCGGGACTAGGCCGGGCGGGGAGCTGTTTTTT.